This TCR beta chain was recovered during a study of blood T cell repertoires in COVID-19. Overall study context: In each case, the material was cDNA or gDNA derived from T cells, B-cell-depleted T cells, or PBMCs.

Repertoires were generated with immunoSEQ multiplex PCR, while TCRdb's copy carries only in-frame clones and drops some. The sample shows approximately 130,000 clones, around nine tenths of them seen only once. Unmatched junction bases numbered 1, after V lost 0 bases and J lost 5 bases. The CDR3 sequence is 14 residues long. The germline V gene has CDR1 SGHRS and CDR2 YFSETQ. J is TRBJ2-1 and V is TRBV5-1; 8 positions match TRBD1. Sequenced: PBMCs or T cells enriched from blood (not recorded which). The sequence derives from a woman aged 45-59 years who had recovered from COVID-19. This CDR3 is CASSLGTGNNEQFF. The CDR3, as DNA: TGCGCCAGCAGCTTGGGGACAGGGAACAATGAGCAGTTCTTC.